The 24 T cell receptor beta chains reported below all come from one sample, sequenced in a study of blood T cell repertoires in COVID-19. Assay: immunoSEQ multiplex PCR; the TCRdb copy retains only in-frame clones and omits some. The top ten hold around 1.2% of the sample, which has tens of thousands of clones, approximately 90% seen once. The material sequenced was PBMCs or T cells enriched from blood (not recorded which). The origin of the receptors is a woman between 50 and 59 years old with acute COVID-19.

This chain uses TRBV5-6 with TRBJ2-7; the match to TRBD2 covers 8 bases. V lost 3 bases and J lost 5; bases outside the gene matches: 10. Per germline, CDR1 SGHDT and CDR2 YYEEEE. This CDR3 contains 15 residues. The DNA for the CDR3 is TGTGCCAGCAGCTCGGGAGGGTGGGGGCCGAACGAGCAGTACTTC. This codes for CASSSGGWGPNEQYF. The full variable domain, completed using reference TRBV5-6 and TRBJ2-7, is DAGVTQSPTHLIKTRGQQVTLRCSPKSGHDTVSWYQQALGQGPQFIFQYYEEEERQRGNFPDRFSGHQFPNYSSELNVNALLLGDSALYLCASSSGGWGPNEQYFGPGTRLTVT.

This chain links TRBV27 with TRBJ2-7, with TRBD1 matching over 8 bases. This CDR3 is built from 14 residues. V lost 6 bases, J lost 1 base, and 5 bases stayed unmatched. Germline CDR1 reads MNHEY; CDR2 reads SMNVEV (reference sequence). In nucleotides, the CDR3 is TGTGCCAGCAGCCCGGACAGGGTATCCTACGAGCAGTACTTC. Residues: CASSPDRVSYEQYF.

This clone was seen once. The chain joins TRBV24-1 to TRBJ1-2; D not resolved. This CDR3 spans 12 amino acids. Germline V gives CDR1 KGHDR, CDR2 SFDVKD. Trimming stripped 10 bases from V and 6 bases from J, with 14 bases between. The CDR3 sequence is CATSLAGNGYTF. CDR3 DNA: TGTGCCACTTCACTTGCGGGGAATGGCTACACCTTC.

The chain recombines TRBV19 with TRBJ2-2; 10 positions agree with TRBD2. The CDR3 loop spans 15 amino acids. Trimming cost V 7 bases and J 3 bases; bases outside gene matches: 5. Looked up from germline, CDR1 is LNHDA and CDR2 is SQIVND (reference sequence). The CDR3 coding sequence is TGTGCCAGTACCCTACTAGCGGGACACACCGGGGAGCTGTTTTTT. Translated, it gives CASTLLAGHTGELFF.

The genes are TRBV12-3 or TRBV12-4 and TRBJ1-5, with D unclear. The CDR3 sequence is 13 residues long. With 3 bases removed from V and 9 bases from J, the gap between germline ends came to 12 bases. In DNA form, the CDR3 reads TGTGCCAGCAGTTTTAAAACCGCGTGGCCCCAGCATTTT. Encoded protein: CASSFKTAWPQHF.

This clone was picked up one time. The gene calls are TRBV6-2 or TRBV6-3 and TRBJ2-5; D is perhaps TRBD1 (6 bases). Trimming cost V 5 bases and J 1 base, with 14 bases left between them. The CDR3 has 15 amino acids. Germline assignment: CDR1 MNHEY and CDR2 SVGEGT. The CDR3 nucleotides read TGTGCCAGCAGTACCCCGACAGGATTCCAAGAGACCCAGTACTTC. Protein sequence: CASSTPTGFQETQYF.

The chain is built from TRBV5-8 and TRBJ2-1; 14 nucleotides agree with TRBD2. This CDR3 contains 13 residues. The V and J ends lost 4 bases and 9 bases, in that order; junction bases with no gene match: 0. Looked up from germline, CDR1 is SGHTS and CDR2 is YDEGEE. The CDR3 reads CASSGLAGGEQFF. The DNA of the CDR3 is TGTGCCAGCAGCGGACTAGCGGGAGGTGAGCAGTTCTTC.

The gene calls are TRBV5-1 and TRBJ1-1, with a possible D match to TRBD1 (5 bases). CDR1 and CDR2 (germline): SGHRS, YFSETQ. This CDR3 has 14 amino acids. V was clipped by 4 bases and J by 3 bases, with 13 bases between them. In DNA, the CDR3 is TGCGCCAGCAGCCCCAGGGAGGCGGACACTGAAGCTTTCTTT. Translated: CASSPREADTEAFF.

This clone was detected once. The chain combines TRBV12-3 or TRBV12-4 with TRBJ2-1; the D gene is possibly TRBD1 (6 bases). V lost 5 bases and J 8 bases, leaving 13 bases between the germline ends. The CDR3 extends over 13 amino acids. For the CDR3, the DNA is TGTGCCAGCAGTGGAAGCGAGGGGGATGAGCAGTTCTTC. Translated: CASSGSEGDEQFF.

This rearrangement joins TRBV21-1 to TRBJ1-1. TRBV21-1 is an annotated pseudogene. This CDR3 has 14 amino acids. The chain's CDR3 is CASSKVEYYTEAFF. DNA for the CDR3: TGTGCCAGCAGCAAAGTAGAGTACTACACTGAAGCTTTCTTT.

The chain carries TRBV28 and TRBJ1-2; the match to TRBD1 covers 9 bases. After removal of 6 bases from V and 1 base from J, the junction contained 12 bases not matched to a gene. The CDR3 has 17 amino acids. In germline, CDR1 is MDHEN, CDR2 SYDVKM. DNA of the CDR3: TGTGCCAGCAGGGGTACGGCGGGACAGGGTGTTAACTATGGCTACACCTTC. Translation gives CASRGTAGQGVNYGYTF.

The chain joins TRBV4-1 to TRBJ1-5; D might be TRBD1 (6 bases). V was trimmed by 0 bases and J by 3 bases, leaving 18 bases between them. The CDR3 extends over 18 amino acids. The germline V gene has CDR1 MGHRA and CDR2 YSYEKL. Here the CDR3 DNA reads TGCGCCAGCAGCCAAGATCGGGTTGGGGGGGGCATCAATCAGCCCCAGCATTTT. This codes for CASSQDRVGGGINQPQHF.

V and J are TRBV7-2 and TRBJ2-3, with 7 bases aligning to TRBD2. The CDR3 is made up of 16 amino acids. V was pared by 2 bases and J by 5 bases, with 10 bases of the junction left unmatched. Per germline, CDR1 SGHTA and CDR2 FQGNSA. This chain's CDR3 is CASSLISGTGQDTQYF. DNA of the CDR3: TGTGCCAGCAGCTTAATCAGCGGGACCGGACAAGATACGCAGTATTTT.

This clone was detected once. The chain recombines TRBV4-2 with TRBJ2-4; 8 positions match TRBD2. The CDR3 is made up of 15 amino acids. Germline-derived CDR1 and CDR2 are LGHNA and YNFKEQ. The V segment lost 3 bases and the J segment 7 bases; nucleotides outside the gene matches: 8. In DNA, the CDR3 is TGTGCCAGCAGCCATCCGGGGGGGGGCAGGAACATTCAGTACTTC. This translates into CASSHPGGGRNIQYF.

The V call is TRBV27, the J call TRBJ1-1; D call uncertain. CDR1 is MNHEY and CDR2 is SMNVEV in the germline V gene (reference sequence). V lost 7 bases and J 2 bases, leaving 20 bases between the germline ends. This CDR3 region has 16 residues. The CDR3 loop reads CASTSSLGGFNTEAFF. The CDR3 DNA is TGTGCCAGCACTTCGTCGCTGGGAGGTTTTAACACTGAAGCTTTCTTT.

V is TRBV19 and J is TRBJ2-7, with 9 bases fitting TRBD2. J gave up 4 bases and V 2 bases, and 15 bases lay outside the gene matches. Germline V gives CDR1 LNHDA, CDR2 SQIVND (reference sequence). The CDR3 spans 18 residues. CDR3 sequence reads: CASSIRLAEGSRLYEQYF. CDR3 bases: TGTGCCAGTAGTATAAGACTAGCGGAGGGATCGCGGCTTTACGAGCAGTACTTC.

Details on this clone: Within the sample, other DNA sequences also encode this same CDR3. The CDR3 DNA sequence: TGTGCCAGCTCACCAAGCGGGAATGAGCAGTTCTTC. This encodes CASSPSGNEQFF. V gene TRBV18 combines with J gene TRBJ2-1, with D possibly TRBD2 on 6 matching bases. V was pared by 2 bases and J by 7 bases, with 6 bases between. The germline V gene has CDR1 KGHSH and CDR2 LQKENI. CDR3 size: 12 residues.

The chain uses TRBV28 and TRBJ2-4, with a possible D match to TRBD2 (7 bases). The CDR3 extends over 14 amino acids. The germline CDR1 and CDR2 sequences are MDHEN and SYDVKM. Trimming stripped 5 bases from V and 8 bases from J, with 16 bases between. CDR3 protein: CASSLGGAWDIQYF. DNA for the CDR3: TGTGCCAGCAGTCTGGGGGGGGCCTGGGACATTCAGTACTTC.

The V and J genes are TRBV7-9 and TRBJ2-1; TRBD2 matches at 11 bases. CDR3 length equals 16 residues. After removal of 0 bases from V and 8 bases from J, the junction contained 6 bases not matched to a gene. Per germline, CDR1 SEHNR and CDR2 FQNEAQ (reference sequence). CDR3 DNA: TGTGCCAGCAGCTTAGCGGGCACTAGCGGGAGCTATGAGCAGTTCTTC. Amino acids: CASSLAGTSGSYEQFF.

The chain employs TRBV11-2 and TRBJ2-5; 7 positions match TRBD2. The germline gives CDR1 SGHAT, CDR2 FQNNGV. J lost 5 bases, V lost 1 base, and 7 bases had no gene match. The CDR3 loop spans 15 amino acids. As DNA, the CDR3 is TGTGCCAGCAGCTTAGCCATTAGCGGGCGCGAGACCCAGTACTTC. Translation: CASSLAISGRETQYF.

V is TRBV15 and J is TRBJ2-1; 10 bases are a match to TRBD2. The CDR3 extends over 17 amino acids. The germline V gene encodes CDR1 LNHNV and CDR2 YYDKDF (reference sequence). Trimming at V came to 3 bases and at J to 7 bases, leaving 12 bases not matched to a gene. CDR3 in DNA: TGTGCCACCAGCAGCCTCCTCAGAAGCGGGAGGGTGAATGAGCAGTTCTTC. It encodes CATSSLLRSGRVNEQFF.

The chain links TRBV3-1 (or the pseudogene TRBV3-2) to TRBJ2-1, with D perhaps matching TRBD2 (6 bases). CDR3 length equals 17 residues. Germline V CDR1 and CDR2: LGHDT, YNNKEL (reference sequence). V was cut by 0 bases and J by 7 bases, with 19 bases left in between. The CDR3 loop is CASSQDIAWRGTNEQFF. DNA of the CDR3: TGTGCCAGCAGCCAAGATATAGCTTGGAGGGGTACTAATGAGCAGTTCTTC.

The chain recombines TRBV11-3 with TRBJ2-7; no firm D call. Trimming removed 1 base from V and 0 bases from J, with 13 bases in between. Germline V gene sequence: CDR1 SGHNT, CDR2 YENEEA. The CDR3 length is 16 residues. CDR3 in DNA: TGTGCCAGCAGCTTAGGACCAACGGAGAGCTCCTACGAGCAGTACTTC. Its protein is CASSLGPTESSYEQYF.

Here the CDR3 DNA reads TGTGCCTGGAGTGTAAATCCCTCGTATGGCTACACCTTC. Amino acid sequence: CAWSVNPSYGYTF. The chain employs TRBV30 and TRBJ1-2; D call uncertain. The V end was cut by 0 bases, the J end by 5 bases, with 10 bases between. Germline CDR1 reads GTSNPN; CDR2 reads SVGIG (reference sequence). This CDR3 region has 13 residues.